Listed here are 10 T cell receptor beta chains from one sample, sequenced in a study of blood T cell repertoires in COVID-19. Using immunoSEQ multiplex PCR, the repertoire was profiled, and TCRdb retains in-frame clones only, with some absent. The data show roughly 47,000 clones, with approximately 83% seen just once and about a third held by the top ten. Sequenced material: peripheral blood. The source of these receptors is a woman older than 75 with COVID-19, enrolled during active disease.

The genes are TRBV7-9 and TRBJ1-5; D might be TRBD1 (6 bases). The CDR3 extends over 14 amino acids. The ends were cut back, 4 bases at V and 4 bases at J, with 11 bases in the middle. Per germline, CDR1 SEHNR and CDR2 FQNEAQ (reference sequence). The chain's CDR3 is CASSYGQMNQPQHF. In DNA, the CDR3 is TGTGCCAGCAGCTACGGACAGATGAATCAGCCCCAGCATTTT.

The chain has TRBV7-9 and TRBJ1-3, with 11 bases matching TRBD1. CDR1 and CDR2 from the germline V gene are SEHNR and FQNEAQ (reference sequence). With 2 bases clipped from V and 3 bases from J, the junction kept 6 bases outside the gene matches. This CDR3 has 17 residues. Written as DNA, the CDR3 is TGTGCCAGCAGCTTACGCGGACAGGGGGCAGGTGGAAACACCATATATTTT. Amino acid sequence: CASSLRGQGAGGNTIYF.

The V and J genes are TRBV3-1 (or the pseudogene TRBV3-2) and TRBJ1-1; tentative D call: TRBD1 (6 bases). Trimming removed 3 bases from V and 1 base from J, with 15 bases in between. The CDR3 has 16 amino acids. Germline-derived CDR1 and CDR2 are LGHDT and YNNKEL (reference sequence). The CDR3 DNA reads TGTGCCAGCAGCCAGGTCCCCGGCAGGGGGAACACTGAAGCTTTCTTT. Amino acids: CASSQVPGRGNTEAFF.

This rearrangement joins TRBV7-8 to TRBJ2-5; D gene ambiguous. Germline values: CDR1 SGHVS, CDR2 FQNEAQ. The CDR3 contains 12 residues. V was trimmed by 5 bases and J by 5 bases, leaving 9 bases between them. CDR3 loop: CASSPRGETQYF. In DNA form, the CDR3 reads TGTGCCAGCAGCCCAAGAGGCGAGACCCAGTACTTC. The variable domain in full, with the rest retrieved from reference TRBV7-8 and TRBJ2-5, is GAGVSQSPRYKVAKRGQDVALRCDPISGHVSLFWYQQALGQGPEFLTYFQNEAQLDKSGLPSDRFFAERPEGSVSTLKIQRTQQEDSAVYLCASSPRGETQYFGPGTRLLVL.

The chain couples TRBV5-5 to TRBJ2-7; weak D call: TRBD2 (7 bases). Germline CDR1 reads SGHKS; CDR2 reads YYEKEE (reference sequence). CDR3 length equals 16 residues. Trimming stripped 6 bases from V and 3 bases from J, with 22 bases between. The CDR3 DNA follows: TGTGCCAGCACCGACGTCCCCCGCGGGGGCGGCTACGAGCAGTACTTC. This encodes CASTDVPRGGGYEQYF.

The CDR3 nucleotides are TGTGCCAGCGGGGGGGCACGGAGGGAGCAGTTCTTC. It specifies CASGGARREQFF. The chain is built from TRBV2 and TRBJ2-1, with D perhaps matching TRBD2 (7 bases). Germline V lookup: CDR1 SNHLY, CDR2 FYNNEI. The V gene lost 8 bases and the J gene lost 10 bases, with 15 bases spanning the gap. This CDR3 has 12 amino acids.

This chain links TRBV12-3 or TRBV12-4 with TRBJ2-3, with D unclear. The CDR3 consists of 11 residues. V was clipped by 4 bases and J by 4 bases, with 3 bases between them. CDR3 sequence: CASSSSDTQYF. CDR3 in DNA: TGTGCCAGCAGTTCTTCAGATACGCAGTATTTT.

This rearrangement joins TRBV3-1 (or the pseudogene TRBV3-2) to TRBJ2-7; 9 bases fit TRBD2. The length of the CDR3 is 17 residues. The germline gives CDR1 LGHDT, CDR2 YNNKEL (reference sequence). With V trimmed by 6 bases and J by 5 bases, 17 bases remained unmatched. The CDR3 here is CASRQLKSGRFSDEQYF. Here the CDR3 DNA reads TGTGCCAGCAGACAACTTAAGAGCGGGAGGTTTAGCGACGAGCAGTACTTC.

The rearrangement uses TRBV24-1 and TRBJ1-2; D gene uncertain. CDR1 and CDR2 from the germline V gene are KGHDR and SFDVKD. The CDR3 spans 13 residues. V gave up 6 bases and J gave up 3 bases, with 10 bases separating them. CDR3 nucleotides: TGTGCCACCAGTTCGACAAGTTACTATGGCTACACCTTC. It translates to CATSSTSYYGYTF.

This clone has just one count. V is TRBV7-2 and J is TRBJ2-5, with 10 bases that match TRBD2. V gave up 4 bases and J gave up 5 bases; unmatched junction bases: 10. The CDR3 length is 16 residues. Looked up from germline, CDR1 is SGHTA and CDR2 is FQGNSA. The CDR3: CASSSSGLAGVETQYF. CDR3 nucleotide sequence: TGTGCCAGCAGCTCATCGGGGCTAGCGGGAGTGGAGACCCAGTACTTC.